This paragraph covers one TCR beta chain sequence. The target of this receptor is not known. No quality values exist for individual bases; no much larger clone is one base distant. The data derive from a study of blood T cell repertoires in COVID-19 (dated by TCRdb to about 2020). As for the study more broadly: Samples covering the acute and convalescent phases of COVID-19 were provided by collaborators in the United States, Italy and Spain. The material from the prospective study consisted of cDNA or gDNA derived from T cells, B-cell-depleted T cells, or PBMCs. Deeply sampled blood TCRbeta repertoires from subjects exposed to, actively infected with, or recovered from COVID-19 were included in the dataset. The repertoires were made available in a free public database intended to serve as a resource for research on the immune response to SARS-CoV-2. The samples were drawn from two sources: the first 160 participants of the ongoing ImmuneRACE study, and some 1,300 subjects contributed by 6 global collaborators. Nearly every sample came with metadata listing a de-identified subject ID, COVID-19 status, age in years and sex. Where available, HLA class I and class II types were obtained from metadata supplied by the sample provider rather than from assay-based typing.

From V the trimming removes 5 bases and from J it removes 5 bases, while the gene matches leave 5 bases of the junction unaccounted for. CDR1 and CDR2 were assigned from the germline V gene as MGHDK and SYGVNS. The CDR3 holds 14 amino acids from the cysteine to the phenylalanine. Just the 42-base CDR3 DNA is kept, in frame starting at base 1. TCRbeta CDR3 regions were amplified from genomic DNA by means of the immunoSEQ Assay, a bias-controlled multiplex PCR. From the authors' description of their analysis: Nucleated cell counts per sample were estimated from amplification of reference gene primers within the assay. To quantify the absolute abundance of each unique TCRbeta CDR3 rearrangement, sequence reads were collapsed and filtered. For each sample, productive Simpson clonality was calculated as the square root of Simpson's diversity index over productive rearrangements. The table was pulled from immuneACCESS by TCRdb, which kept in-frame rearrangements only. Such tables lose some clones; where checked, under half of the loss comes from unresolved V genes, and the rest has no known cause. V and J calls and clone size are given by that table; D and trimming were obtained from the DNA. Counted in this sample were under 250,000 clones; approximately 86% of them appeared once. The ten largest clones take up roughly 1.6% of the sample.

What the study reported, not specific to this receptor: Clinical and demographic metadata were provided uncurated, with the amount varying by source and participant.

Another Seattle source contributed samples from volunteer blood donors who had recovered from COVID-19. Each collaborating institution followed its own protocols to collect whole blood in K2EDTA tubes. For TCRbeta analysis, collaborator samples were shipped as frozen whole blood, as isolated PBMCs, or as DNA extracted from either sample type. The chain employs TRBV25-1 and TRBJ2-4, with TRBD2 identical over 8 junction bases. This clonotype originated in a woman aged 60-75 years who had recovered from COVID-19. The specimen was peripheral blood. The DNA reads TGTGCCAGCAGTCGGGAGGGACGTGAAAACATTCAGTACTTC. It codes for CASSREGRENIQYF.